These T cell receptor beta chains were read from a single sample in a study of blood T cells in healthy people across ages. MiXCR, applied by TCRdb to the 5' RACE reads, yields one record per CDR3 protein. The sample shows about 1.5 million distinct CDR3 sequences, 35% to 45% of them seen only once. The sequenced sample consisted of blood. The receptors derive from a woman between 18 and 30 years old in good health. The CDR3 runs from the conserved cysteine through the conserved F or W. D genes are given only for firm matches. Part of the rows lack a size; the others show once, few, many or a class for expanded clones.

j_gene,d_gene,v_gene,abundance,CDR3nt,CDR3aa
TRBJ1-2,TRBD1,TRBV19,once,TGTGCCAGTACCTTCGAGGGGGCTGGCTATGGCTACACCTTC,CASTFEGAGYGYTF
TRBJ2-4,NA,TRBV6-2/TRBV6-3,NA,TGTGCCAGCAGTTACGTGAGGGGACTTCAGTACTTC,CASSYVRGLQYF
TRBJ1-2,TRBD1,TRBV5-1,few,TGCGCCAGCTCCCCAGGGGGCGCGAGCCTCACTTATGGCTACACCTTC,CASSPGGASLTYGYTF
TRBJ2-5,NA,TRBV12-3/TRBV12-4,few,TGTGCCAGCACCGCGGGCCGACGGGGGTATGAGCAGTACTTC,CASTAGRRGYEQYF
TRBJ2-7,NA,TRBV20-1,few,TGCAGTGCTGGGGCGGGATCCTACGAGCAGTACTTC,CSAGAGSYEQYF
TRBJ1-2,NA,TRBV6-6,few,TGTGCCAGCAGTGGCACGGGACAAGGTGGGGGCTACACCTTC,CASSGTGQGGGYTF
TRBJ1-4,NA,TRBV7-9,NA,TGTGCCAGCAGCATCCTGGGGGAGGGGACTAATGAAAAACTGTTTTTT,CASSILGEGTNEKLFF
TRBJ1-1,NA,TRBV20-1,NA,TGCAGTGCTAGAGATCCCGGGGACCCCCTGTGGACTGAAGCTTTCTTT,CSARDPGDPLWTEAFF
TRBJ2-7,NA,TRBV24-1,NA,TGTGCCACCAGTGCCCGAGGGGCTAGTGGGTCTAGCTCCTACAATGAGCAGTACTTC,CATSARGASGSSSYNEQYF
TRBJ2-3,NA,TRBV7-3,few,TGTGCCAGCAGCGTCATAAGGGAGGATACGCAGTATTTT,CASSVIREDTQYF
TRBJ2-3,NA,TRBV20-1,NA,TGCAGTGCTAGACCCCAGCTCTCCACAGATACGCAGTATTTT,CSARPQLSTDTQYF
TRBJ2-1,NA,TRBV2,NA,TGTGCCAGCAGTGAAGGCGGGGCCCATGAGCAGTTCTTC,CASSEGGAHEQFF
TRBJ2-3,NA,TRBV9,few,TGTGCCAGCAGCGCACCCTCTGCCAGGGGGGGGCGGTATTTT,CASSAPSARGGRYF
TRBJ1-6,TRBD1,TRBV9,NA,TGTGCCAGCAGCGTAGGAGACAGGGTTAATTCACCCCTCCACTTT,CASSVGDRVNSPLHF
TRBJ2-5,NA,TRBV7-2,NA,TGTGCCAGCAGCTTATTTAGTGGGGGAGAGACCCAGTACTTC,CASSLFSGGETQYF
TRBJ1-2,TRBD1,TRBV20-1,NA,TGCAGTGCTACCAGGGACAGGGATGGCTACACCTTC,CSATRDRDGYTF
TRBJ1-2,NA,TRBV7-2,NA,TGTGCCAGCAGCCCCGGCCGGACAGCCTATGGCTACACCTTC,CASSPGRTAYGYTF
TRBJ2-1,NA,TRBV19,NA,TGTGCCAGTAGTCCCCGACAGTATGATGAGCAGTTCTTC,CASSPRQYDEQFF
TRBJ1-2,NA,TRBV29-1,NA,TGCAGCGTTGATGCAGGGGCATATGGCTACACCTTC,CSVDAGAYGYTF
TRBJ2-1,NA,TRBV4-1,few,TGCGCCAGCAGCTTAGACCCCTTGGGATTAGGTGAGCAGTTCTTC,CASSLDPLGLGEQFF
TRBJ2-1,NA,TRBV6-1,NA,TGTGCCAGCAGTGTCTCAGTGTGGAATGAGCAGTTCTTC,CASSVSVWNEQFF
TRBJ1-5,NA,TRBV4-1,few,TGCGCCAGCAGCCATGGGGATCAGCCCCAGCATTTT,CASSHGDQPQHF
TRBJ1-6,NA,TRBV21-1,NA,TGTGCCAGCAGCAAAACGATGGCACCCCGGGCACTGAATTCACCCCTCCACTTT,CASSKTMAPRALNSPLHF
TRBJ1-2,NA,TRBV12-3/TRBV12-4,NA,TGTGCCAGCAAGACTCACGGCTATGGCTACACCTTC,CASKTHGYGYTF
TRBJ2-3,NA,TRBV2,NA,TGTGCCAGCAAAATGACGCGGGGTGTTGATACGCAGTATTTT,CASKMTRGVDTQYF
TRBJ2-7,TRBD2,TRBV29-1,NA,TGCAGCGCTGGAGCGGGAGCCCTCTACAATGAGCAGTACTTC,CSAGAGALYNEQYF
TRBJ2-1,NA,TRBV7-9,NA,TGTGCCAGCAGCTCCCGTCCGTCGGACAGAACCAACAATGAGCAGTTCTTC,CASSSRPSDRTNNEQFF
TRBJ2-1,NA,TRBV29-1,once,TGCAGCGTTGGTGTGGGGTCTGAGCAGTTCTTC,CSVGVGSEQFF
TRBJ2-5,NA,TRBV11-3,NA,TGTGCCAGCAGCTTATCCGGGGTTATAGGCTACAATGAGCAGTACTTC,CASSLSGVIGYNEQYF
TRBJ2-7,NA,TRBV28,few,TGTGCCAGCAGTTTGAGTTTCTCCCGCTACGAGCAGTACTTC,CASSLSFSRYEQYF
TRBJ1-1,TRBD1,TRBV6-1,NA,TGTGCCAGCAGTGAATCGACAGGGAGGGGAGCTTTCTTT,CASSESTGRGAFF
TRBJ2-7,NA,TRBV18,few,TGTGCCAGCTCCGCCAGCCCTTTCGAGCAGTACTTC,CASSASPFEQYF
TRBJ2-3,TRBD2,TRBV6-4,NA,TGTGCCAGCAGCGCGCTGGGACTAGCTGCAGATACGCAGTATTTT,CASSALGLAADTQYF
TRBJ1-1,NA,TRBV29-1,few,TGCTCCGGGGGAGGGATGAACACTGAAGCTTTCTTT,CSGGGMNTEAFF
TRBJ2-7,TRBD1,TRBV2,NA,TGTGCCAGCAGTGAAGCCCAGGGACAGACATTCTCCTACGAGCAGTACTTC,CASSEAQGQTFSYEQYF
TRBJ1-1,NA,TRBV27,NA,TGTGCCAGCAGTTTATCAACAAGGGGAAGCACTGAAGCTTTCTTT,CASSLSTRGSTEAFF
TRBJ1-4,NA,TRBV20-1,NA,TGCAGTGCTAGAGATGGGGGGAGTCAGATTAATGAAAAACTGTTTTTT,CSARDGGSQINEKLFF
TRBJ1-4,NA,TRBV7-2,NA,TGTGCCAGCAGCTTTTGGGGAACAACTAATGAAAAACTGTTTTTT,CASSFWGTTNEKLFF
TRBJ2-1,TRBD2,TRBV7-2,NA,TGTGCCAGCAGCTTAGAGGGACTAGCGGGAGGAATAAACATTTACAATGAGCAGTTCTTC,CASSLEGLAGGINIYNEQFF
TRBJ2-1,TRBD2,TRBV29-1,NA,TGCAGCGTTGATTTGGGCGGGAGGAATGAGCAGTTCTTC,CSVDLGGRNEQFF